Listed here are 18 T cell receptor beta chains from one sample, sequenced in a study of T cell responses to AZD1222 COVID-19 vaccine. TCRdb's copy holds only in-frame clones and misses some; the assay was immunoSEQ multiplex PCR. The sample shows about 140,000 clones, around 90% of them seen only once. Here the sequenced sample was peripheral blood, taken 28 days after the second AZD1222 dose. The receptors shown here come from an adult who received the AZD1222 COVID-19 vaccine.

This chain uses TRBV7-2 with TRBJ2-1, with 7 bases fitting TRBD2. The CDR3 is made up of 17 amino acids. The V and J ends lost 2 bases and 5 bases, in that order; junction bases with no gene match: 12. Germline V gene data show CDR1 as SGHTA and CDR2 as FQGNSA. The chain's CDR3 is CASSLRFGGSTDNEQFF. The CDR3 DNA is TGTGCCAGCAGCTTACGGTTTGGCGGGAGCACAGACAATGAGCAGTTCTTC.

The J gene is TRBJ1-1, the V gene TRBV5-1; D remains ambiguous. CDR1 and CDR2 from the germline V gene are SGHRS and YFSETQ. The length of the CDR3 is 14 residues. V was pared by 6 bases and J by 4 bases, with 16 bases between. Written as DNA, the CDR3 is TGCGCCAGCAACCTTGACGGCCCAAGCACTGAAGCTTTCTTT. Translated, it gives CASNLDGPSTEAFF.

The rearrangement joins TRBV2 to TRBJ2-2; maybe TRBD2 (6 bases). Germline lookup yields CDR1 SNHLY and CDR2 FYNNEI. The CDR3 has 14 residues. Trimming removed 8 bases from V and 1 base from J, with 11 bases in between. The CDR3 region is CASGAGRNTGELFF. The CDR3 DNA sequence: TGTGCCAGCGGCGCGGGGAGGAACACCGGGGAGCTGTTTTTT.

The J gene is TRBJ2-5, the V gene TRBV30, with TRBD2 as a possible D gene (5 bases). V was trimmed by 2 bases and J by 9 bases, leaving 7 bases between them. Per germline, CDR1 GTSNPN and CDR2 SVGIG (reference sequence). The CDR3 loop spans 10 amino acids. CDR3 nucleotide sequence: TGTGCCTGGAGTAGCGGAGCCCAGTACTTC. This gives the protein CAWSSGAQYF.

The rearrangement uses TRBV6-2 or TRBV6-3 and TRBJ1-2, with a possible D match to TRBD1 (5 bases). The CDR3 contains 15 residues. The V end was cut by 4 bases, the J end by 6 bases, with 18 bases between. CDR1 and CDR2 from the germline V gene are MNHEY and SVGEGT. The CDR3 bases are TGTGCCAGCAGTTCTCCGGACATCCTTAGTAATGGCTACACCTTC. Amino acids: CASSSPDILSNGYTF.

The chain combines TRBV10-2 with TRBJ2-7; D may be TRBD2 (5 bases). The CDR3 loop spans 12 amino acids. Germline V gene data show CDR1 as WSHSY and CDR2 as SAAADI. The germline V and J ends were trimmed by 11 bases and 6 bases, with 17 bases remaining between them. CDR3 amino acids: CAAEGKGGEQYF. The CDR3 DNA is TGCGCCGCCGAAGGAAAAGGAGGCGAGCAGTACTTC.

This rearrangement joins TRBV7-6 to TRBJ1-5; D gene ambiguous. This CDR3 contains 15 residues. Germline V CDR1 and CDR2: SGHVS, FNYEAQ. Trimming removed 4 bases from V and 3 bases from J, with 13 bases in between. The CDR3 nucleotides read TGTGCCAGCAGCTCGAGCTGGGGTCCCAATCAGCCCCAGCATTTT. It encodes CASSSSWGPNQPQHF.

Note on this clone: The same CDR3 also results from other DNA sequences found in this sample. The chain carries TRBV3-1 (or the pseudogene TRBV3-2) and TRBJ2-7; D perhaps matches TRBD1 (6 bases). V was trimmed by 2 bases and J by 1 base, leaving 6 bases between them. This CDR3 spans 13 amino acids. The V gene's germline CDR1 is LGHDT and CDR2 YNNKEL (reference sequence). The CDR3 sequence: CASSQQGSYEQYF. As DNA, the CDR3 is TGTGCCAGCAGCCAACAGGGGTCCTACGAGCAGTACTTC.

In its sample, this clone was seen a few times. This chain joins TRBV10-3 and TRBJ2-3, with 7 bases identical to TRBD1. J lost 0 bases, V lost 3 bases, and 6 bases had no gene match. Per the germline V gene, CDR1 is ENHRY and CDR2 is SYGVKD. The CDR3 is 16 residues long. DNA of the CDR3: TGTGCCATCAGTGACGTGACAGGGTTAAGCACAGATACGCAGTATTTT. This gives the protein CAISDVTGLSTDTQYF.

The chain employs TRBV4-1 and TRBJ2-5, with a possible D match to TRBD1 (6 bases). Germline V gene data show CDR1 as MGHRA and CDR2 as YSYEKL. The V end was cut by 0 bases, the J end by 2 bases, with 10 bases between. The CDR3 sequence is 15 residues long. This chain's CDR3 is CASSQDGQTQETQYF. The CDR3 DNA reads TGCGCCAGCAGCCAAGATGGACAGACACAAGAGACCCAGTACTTC.

The chain recombines TRBV29-1 with TRBJ2-5, with D possibly being TRBD2 (6 bases). The germline CDR1 and CDR2 sequences are SQVTM and ANQGSEA. The CDR3 has 13 residues. V lost 4 bases, J lost 2 bases, and 11 bases lay in between. The CDR3 loop is CSVGTTSQETQYF. CDR3 in DNA: TGCAGCGTTGGGACTACTTCTCAAGAGACCCAGTACTTC.

The V gene is TRBV28, the J gene TRBJ2-3, with 10 bases aligning to TRBD2. This CDR3 region has 18 residues. V gave up 8 bases and J gave up 1 base; unmatched junction bases: 15. Germline V gene sequence: CDR1 MDHEN, CDR2 SYDVKM. The chain's CDR3 is CASLGWSGGARGTDTQYF. The CDR3 nucleotides are TGTGCCAGCCTCGGATGGAGCGGGGGGGCCAGAGGCACAGATACGCAGTATTTT. The whole variable domain, filled in from reference TRBV28 and TRBJ2-3, reads DVKVTQSSRYLVKRTGEKVFLECVQDMDHENMFWYRQDPGLGLRLIYFSYDVKMKEKGDIPEGYSVSREKKERFSLILESASTNQTSMYLCASLGWSGGARGTDTQYFGPGTRLTVL.

V and J are TRBV5-4 and TRBJ2-1, with no clear D. Germline CDR1 reads SGHNT; CDR2 reads YYREEE (reference sequence). Deletions cut 0 bases from V and 7 bases from J, with 8 bases between. The CDR3 is 13 residues long. CDR3 protein: CASSLDSDNEQFF. CDR3 in DNA: TGTGCCAGCAGCTTGGATTCCGATAATGAGCAGTTCTTC.

This chain joins TRBV6-6 and TRBJ1-2; TRBD1 aligns across 9 bases. The CDR3 has 18 amino acids. V was clipped by 5 bases and J by 0 bases; unmatched bases: 13. Germline V gene data show CDR1 as MNHNY and CDR2 as SVGAGI (reference sequence). The chain's CDR3 is CASSPYAGTGPSNYGYTF. The CDR3 bases are TGTGCCAGCAGTCCCTATGCCGGGACAGGGCCCTCTAACTATGGCTACACCTTC.

This chain links TRBV5-1 with TRBJ2-3; 9 bases fit TRBD2. The CDR3 covers 17 residues. Losses at the gene ends were 0 bases for V and 2 bases for J; bases not matched to a gene: 7. The V gene's germline CDR1 is SGHRS and CDR2 YFSETQ. CDR3 sequence reads: CASSLVPSGAYTDTQYF. The CDR3 region has the DNA TGCGCCAGCAGCTTGGTCCCTAGCGGGGCGTACACAGATACGCAGTATTTT.

The CDR3 spells CASSSLHRLSYNEQFF. CDR3 in DNA: TGTGCCAGCAGCAGCCTACACCGATTATCCTACAATGAGCAGTTCTTC. The chain is built from TRBV7-2 and TRBJ2-1, with D unclear. Trimming removed 5 bases from V and 1 base from J, with 15 bases in between. The CDR3 is 16 residues long. Germline assignment: CDR1 SGHTA and CDR2 FQGNSA.

The rearrangement links TRBV7-8 to TRBJ2-7, with D possibly matching TRBD2 (5 bases). Trimming removed 4 bases from V and 3 bases from J, with 22 bases in between. This CDR3 spans 17 amino acids. CDR1 and CDR2 from the germline V gene are SGHVS and FQNEAQ. This chain's CDR3 is CASSSNRDFYPDYEQYF. Written as DNA, the CDR3 is TGTGCCAGCAGCTCGAACCGGGATTTTTACCCCGACTACGAGCAGTACTTC. The variable domain in full, with the rest retrieved from reference TRBV7-8 and TRBJ2-7, is GAGVSQSPRYKVAKRGQDVALRCDPISGHVSLFWYQQALGQGPEFLTYFQNEAQLDKSGLPSDRFFAERPEGSVSTLKIQRTQQEDSAVYLCASSSNRDFYPDYEQYFGPGTRLTVT.

The chain couples TRBV7-8 to TRBJ1-2; no reliable D call. The germline V and J ends were trimmed by 1 base and 0 bases, with 9 bases remaining between them. CDR1 is SGHVS and CDR2 is FQNEAQ in the germline V gene. The CDR3 sequence is 15 residues long. CDR3 DNA: TGTGCCAGCAGCTTAGAACAGCTGACTAACTATGGCTACACCTTC. Translating gives CASSLEQLTNYGYTF.